These 30 T cell receptor beta chains share one sample of origin, sequenced in a study of cytomegalovirus exposure and HLA in healthy donors (dated by TCRdb to about 2017). Library prep was done by the immunoSEQ multiplex PCR assay. For the multiplex PCR, a mixture combining 60 forward primers for TCR Vbeta segments and 13 reverse primers for TCR Jbeta segments was used. The clones in this table, taken by TCRdb from immuneACCESS, are in-frame only. Not every clone is retained; where verified, under half of the shortfall comes from an unresolved V gene, and the cause of the rest is unknown. The sample data list some 130,000 clones, and 79% of these were observed just once. The top ten clonotypes cover about 2% of the sample. Source material: PBMCs. The receptor set was obtained from a young man in good health and CMV-seronegative.

This rearrangement joins TRBV4-1 to TRBJ2-7; D call uncertain. Trimming left V 0 bases short and J 3 bases short, with 18 bases between. CDR1 is MGHRA, CDR2 YSYEKL, per germline. The CDR3 has 17 residues. The CDR3 loop is CASSQELRQVEDYEQYF. The CDR3 region has the DNA TGCGCCAGCAGCCAAGAGCTACGGCAGGTAGAAGACTACGAGCAGTACTTC.

The chain is built from TRBV10-1 and TRBJ2-4; the D gene is possibly TRBD1 (6 bases). V was shortened by 3 bases and J by 2 bases, with 8 bases between the two germline ends. Germline loops: CDR1 WNHNN, CDR2 SYGVQD (reference sequence). The CDR3 is made up of 14 amino acids. The CDR3: CASSDGGSKNIQYF. Here the CDR3 DNA reads TGCGCCAGCAGTGATGGGGGCTCCAAAAACATTCAGTACTTC.

V and J are TRBV14 and TRBJ2-7; D uncertain. The CDR3 spans 14 residues. Germline loops: CDR1 SGHDN, CDR2 FVKESK. Trimming cost V 4 bases and J 3 bases, with 13 bases left between them. The CDR3 coding sequence is TGTGCCAGCAGCCCTCTTGCCTATCGCTACGAGCAGTACTTC. Protein sequence: CASSPLAYRYEQYF.

The chain uses TRBV5-6 and TRBJ2-1; D is undetermined. V was shortened by 0 bases and J by 7 bases, with 11 bases between the two germline ends. The germline gives CDR1 SGHDT, CDR2 YYEEEE. The length of the CDR3 is 14 residues. Written as DNA, the CDR3 is TGTGCCAGCAGCTTGGGGGCCCTTTTAAATGAGCAGTTCTTC. Protein: CASSLGALLNEQFF.

This clone was seen a handful of times. In nucleotides, the CDR3 is TGCGCCAGCAGCTTGGAGGCGGGAGACGAGCAGTACGTC. Protein sequence: CASSLEAGDEQYV. The chain couples TRBV5-1 to TRBJ2-7, with 7 bases fitting TRBD2. Germline V gene lookup returns CDR1 SGHRS and CDR2 YFSETQ. The CDR3 contains 13 residues. The junction had 2 bases not matched to a gene; V was cut back by 0 bases and J by 5 bases.

This chain joins TRBV28 and TRBJ1-4; 11 positions match TRBD1. From germline, CDR1 is MDHEN and CDR2 SYDVKM. V lost 5 bases and J lost 2; bases outside the gene matches: 10. The CDR3 loop spans 18 amino acids. The CDR3 DNA reads TGTGCCAGCAGTGATCCCGGGACAGGGGGATGGACTAATGAAAAACTGTTTTTT. This codes for CASSDPGTGGWTNEKLFF.

The chain links TRBV10-3 to TRBJ2-3; 10 bases match TRBD1. Germline V gene lookup returns CDR1 ENHRY and CDR2 SYGVKD. The length of the CDR3 is 15 residues. V was clipped by 2 bases and J by 4 bases; unmatched bases: 3. The chain's CDR3 is CAISEPGTGADTQYF. Written as DNA, the CDR3 is TGTGCCATCAGTGAGCCCGGGACAGGGGCAGATACGCAGTATTTT.

The rearrangement links TRBV28 to TRBJ2-7; D is unclear. Germline CDR1 MDHEN, CDR2 SYDVKM. Trimming stripped 6 bases from V and 0 bases from J, with 18 bases between. The CDR3 loop spans 16 amino acids. The CDR3 reads CASRAAGHPRSYEQYF. Written as DNA, the CDR3 is TGTGCCAGCAGGGCCGCAGGCCACCCCCGCTCCTACGAGCAGTACTTC.

The chain links TRBV19 to TRBJ2-1; possible D gene TRBD2, 6 bases. Germline CDR1 LNHDA, CDR2 SQIVND (reference sequence). This CDR3 is 18 amino acids long. V lost 3 bases and J 4 bases, leaving 22 bases between the germline ends. The DNA of the CDR3 is TGTGCCAGTAGTATGGCCCTAGCGCGAAAGACCCTATACAATGAGCAGTTCTTC. It is translated as CASSMALARKTLYNEQFF.

Relative to its sample, this clone is medium-sized. The chain recombines TRBV2 with TRBJ2-7; D is undetermined. The CDR3 loop spans 15 amino acids. Trimming pared 6 bases from V and 3 bases from J, leaving 18 bases between. Germline values: CDR1 SNHLY, CDR2 FYNNEI. The CDR3 DNA is TGTGCCAGCAGGGTGAACGGCGGTGGTGACTACGAGCAGTACTTC. It specifies CASRVNGGGDYEQYF.

V and J are TRBV28 and TRBJ1-2; D is perhaps TRBD1 (6 bases). Germline loops: CDR1 MDHEN, CDR2 SYDVKM. The V end lost 7 bases, the J end lost 12 bases, and 18 bases lay between the germline ends. The CDR3 is made up of 12 amino acids. This CDR3 reads CASNPGPGHNTF. The CDR3 nucleotides read TGTGCCAGCAACCCGGGGCCGGGACACAACACCTTC.

The chain uses TRBV19 and TRBJ1-2; 8 positions agree with TRBD1. Per germline, CDR1 LNHDA and CDR2 SQIVND (reference sequence). The CDR3 loop spans 14 amino acids. The ends lost 6 bases at V and 7 bases at J; junction bases unmatched: 10. The CDR3 bases are TGTGCCAGTAGAAGAAGTGGACAGGGATTTGGCTACACCTTC. Its protein product is CASRRSGQGFGYTF.

The gene calls are TRBV2 and TRBJ1-5; 7 bases map to TRBD1. This CDR3 is built from 17 residues. Germline V CDR1 and CDR2: SNHLY, FYNNEI. Unmatched junction bases numbered 17, after V lost 5 bases and J lost 7 bases. CDR3 nucleotides: TGTGCCAGCAGTCGCCGGGGACCGAATTCAGGGGGGCAGCCCCAGCATTTT. This sequence encodes CASSRRGPNSGGQPQHF. Full variable domain (outside the CDR3, taken from reference TRBV2 and TRBJ1-5): EPEVTQTPSHQVTQMGQEVILRCVPISNHLYFYWYRQILGQKVEFLVSFYNNEISEKSEIFDDQFSVERPDGSNFTLKIRSTKLEDSAMYFCASSRRGPNSGGQPQHFGDGTRLSIL.

A remark on this clone: Other DNA sequences in this sample translate to the same CDR3. The chain recombines TRBV20-1 with TRBJ1-1, with D possibly TRBD1 on 5 matching bases. Germline V gene sequence: CDR1 DFQATT, CDR2 SNEGSKA (reference sequence). There are 11 residues in the CDR3. V shed 6 bases and J shed 2 bases, with 7 bases lying between them. Written as DNA, the CDR3 is TGCAGTGCCGGGACTAACACTGAAGCTTTCTTT. Translation gives CSAGTNTEAFF.

This chain links TRBV4-2 with TRBJ2-1, with 8 bases that match TRBD2. The V gene's germline CDR1 is LGHNA and CDR2 YNFKEQ. With 0 bases clipped from V and 9 bases from J, the junction kept 13 bases outside the gene matches. This CDR3 is built from 17 residues. CDR3 sequence: CASSQDVRLATVIEQFF. The CDR3 DNA is TGTGCCAGCAGCCAAGATGTCCGACTAGCGACCGTCATTGAGCAGTTCTTC.

The V call is TRBV4-1, the J call TRBJ2-6, with TRBD1 matching 9 bases. Germline V gives CDR1 MGHRA, CDR2 YSYEKL. After removal of 6 bases from V and 0 bases from J, the junction contained 15 bases not matched to a gene. The CDR3 length is 20 residues. The DNA of the CDR3 is TGCGCCAGCAGTCTGCGGGAGAGGACAGGGGCCAGCTCTGGGGCCAACGTCCTGACTTTC. Its protein product is CASSLRERTGASSGANVLTF.

The rearrangement links TRBV19 to TRBJ2-3, with 11 bases lining up with TRBD2. The ends lost 0 bases at V and 4 bases at J; junction bases unmatched: 15. This CDR3 contains 20 residues. Germline V gives CDR1 LNHDA, CDR2 SQIVND (reference sequence). The chain's CDR3 is CASSIDPWLAGGPGSDTQYF. The CDR3 region has the DNA TGTGCCAGTAGTATAGATCCTTGGCTAGCGGGAGGCCCCGGATCAGATACGCAGTATTTT.

On this clone: At one boundary the junction diverges from the germline segment, which might be a read error. The J gene is TRBJ1-2, the V gene TRBV25-1; weak D call: TRBD1 (6 bases). The CDR3 covers 13 residues. CDR1 MGHDK and CDR2 SYGVNS come from the germline V gene. The CDR3 region has the DNA TGTGCCAGCTGTGACCAGACAGGCTATGGCTACACCTTC. Its translation: CASCDQTGYGYTF.

The J gene is TRBJ2-7, the V gene TRBV11-2, with D possibly TRBD2 on 5 matching bases. Germline-derived CDR1 and CDR2 are SGHAT and FQNNGV. This CDR3 is built from 15 residues. V was shortened by 5 bases and J by 3 bases, with 17 bases between the two germline ends. The CDR3: CASSPFAGQDYEQYF. The CDR3 DNA follows: TGTGCCAGCAGCCCCTTTGCGGGTCAGGACTACGAGCAGTACTTC. Variable domain in full (rest from reference TRBV11-2 and TRBJ2-7): EAGVAQSPRYKIIEKRQSVAFWCNPISGHATLYWYQQILGQGPKLLIQFQNNGVVDDSQLPKDRFSAERLKGVDSTLKIQPAKLEDSAVYLCASSPFAGQDYEQYFGPGTRLTVT.

V gene TRBV5-4 combines with J gene TRBJ2-7; D might be TRBD1 (6 bases). The CDR3 consists of 20 residues. Germline V gives CDR1 SGHNT, CDR2 YYREEE (reference sequence). The V and J ends lost 0 bases and 0 bases respectively, with 25 bases between them. CDR3 nucleotide sequence: TGTGCCAGCAGCTTGGGCGGAAGGGGGATCAGGGGCCCCAGCTCCTACGAGCAGTACGTC. Translation gives CASSLGGRGIRGPSSYEQYV.

This clone was detected only a few times. The CDR3 here is CASSQEEGMRPLHF. CDR3 nucleotide sequence: TGTGCCAGCAGCCAGGAGGAGGGGATGCGGCCCCTCCACTTT. The V and J genes are TRBV4-2 and TRBJ1-6; TRBD1 is a possible D gene (5 bases). CDR3 length: 14 residues. Trimming removed 3 bases from V and 13 bases from J, with 16 bases in between. CDR1 is LGHNA and CDR2 is YNFKEQ in the germline V gene.

Regarding this clone: This same CDR3 is encoded by further DNA sequences in the sample. In DNA form, the CDR3 reads TGTGCCAGCCGGGACACCTACGAGCAGTACTTC. As protein: CASRDTYEQYF. This chain uses TRBV6-5 with TRBJ2-7; TRBD1 is a possible D gene (6 bases). The CDR3 totals 11 residues. V shed 8 bases and J shed 2 bases, with 7 bases lying between them. CDR1 is MNHEY, CDR2 SVGAGI, per germline.

In DNA form, the CDR3 reads TGTGCCAGCAGCTTGGATCCGGGACAGACCATGAACACTGAAGCTTTCTTT. Its protein product is CASSLDPGQTMNTEAFF. The chain is built from TRBV5-4 and TRBJ1-1; 7 bases map to TRBD1. The CDR3 is 17 amino acids. Germline CDR1 and CDR2: SGHNT and YYREEE (reference sequence). The J segment lost 0 bases and the V segment lost 0 bases, leaving 8 bases of the junction unmatched.

This clone was seen a few times. V and J are TRBV4-3 and TRBJ1-4, with D possibly matching TRBD1 (5 bases). Germline CDR1 reads LGHNA; CDR2 reads YSLEER. With 0 bases removed from V and 4 bases from J, the gap between germline ends came to 18 bases. The CDR3 has 18 amino acids. In DNA, the CDR3 is TGCGCCAGCAGCCAAGAGCCGTCCCCCCAGGGTAGTAATGAAAAACTGTTTTTT. This translates into CASSQEPSPQGSNEKLFF.

This sequence joins TRBV2 and TRBJ2-1, with 7 bases identical to TRBD2. CDR1 SNHLY and CDR2 FYNNEI come from the germline V gene. The CDR3 is 15 amino acids. The trim removed 7 bases at V and 9 bases at J, leaving 15 bases unmatched. In nucleotides, the CDR3 is TGTGCCAGCACGGTGTCATCGGGAGGAAGCAGTGAGCAGTTCTTC. It translates to CASTVSSGGSSEQFF.

The V call is TRBV9, the J call TRBJ2-5; D may be TRBD2 (5 bases). The DNA end favors TRBJ2-7, so the J call may be wrong. CDR1 is SGDLS and CDR2 is YYNGEE in the germline V gene. CDR3 length: 14 residues. As DNA, the CDR3 is TGTGCCAGCAGCCCAGCCGGGATCGGCTACGAGCAGTACTTC. It is translated as CASSPAGIGYEQYF.

The rearrangement links TRBV7-8 to TRBJ1-4; 11 nucleotides align to TRBD1. Unmatched junction bases numbered 6, after V lost 3 bases and J lost 6 bases. Germline CDR1 is SGHVS and CDR2 is FQNEAQ. CDR3 length: 16 amino acids. CDR3 nucleotides: TGTGCCAGCAGCTTTAGGACAGGGGGCGATGATGAAAAACTGTTTTTT. Amino acid sequence: CASSFRTGGDDEKLFF.

The V gene is TRBV27, the J gene TRBJ2-1; 7 bases line up with TRBD2. Trimming took 1 base from V and 7 from J; bases not matched to a gene: 7. The CDR3 contains 15 residues. Germline CDR1 and CDR2: MNHEY and SMNVEV (reference sequence). DNA for the CDR3: TGTGCCAGCAGTTTATTAGCGGGCCCCAAGAATGAGCAGTTCTTC. This translates into CASSLLAGPKNEQFF.

The chain uses TRBV27 and TRBJ2-5; 10 bases align to TRBD1. The V gene's germline CDR1 is MNHEY and CDR2 SMNVEV (reference sequence). The CDR3 sequence is 16 residues long. Trimming took 6 bases from V and 2 from J; bases not matched to a gene: 9. Here the CDR3 reads CASSRTGGPPQETQYF. As DNA, the CDR3 is TGTGCCAGCAGCCGGACAGGGGGGCCCCCTCAAGAGACCCAGTACTTC.

V and J are TRBV2 and TRBJ2-3, with D tentatively TRBD1 (6 bases). The CDR3 covers 13 residues. Germline V gene data show CDR1 as SNHLY and CDR2 as FYNNEI. Trimming shortened V by 11 bases and J by 7 bases, and 19 bases separated the two germline ends. The DNA of the CDR3 is TGTGCCGGAAAGAGGGGGACCACGAATACGCAGTATTTT. This codes for CAGKRGTTNTQYF.